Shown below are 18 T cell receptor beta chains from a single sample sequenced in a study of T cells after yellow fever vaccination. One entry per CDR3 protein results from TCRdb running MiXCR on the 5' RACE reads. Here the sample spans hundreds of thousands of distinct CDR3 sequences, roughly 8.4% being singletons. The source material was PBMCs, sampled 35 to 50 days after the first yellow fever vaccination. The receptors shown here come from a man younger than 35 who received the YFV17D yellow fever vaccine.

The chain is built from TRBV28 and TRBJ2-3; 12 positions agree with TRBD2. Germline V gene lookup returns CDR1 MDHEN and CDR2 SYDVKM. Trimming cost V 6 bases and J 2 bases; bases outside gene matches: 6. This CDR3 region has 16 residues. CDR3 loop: CASRERLAGVTDTQYF. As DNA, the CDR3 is TGTGCCAGCAGGGAACGACTAGCGGGGGTCACAGATACGCAGTATTTT.

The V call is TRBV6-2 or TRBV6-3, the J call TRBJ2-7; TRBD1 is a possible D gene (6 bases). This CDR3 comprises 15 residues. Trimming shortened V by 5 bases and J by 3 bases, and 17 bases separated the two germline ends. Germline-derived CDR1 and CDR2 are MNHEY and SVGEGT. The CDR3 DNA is TGTGCCAGCAGTCCTGGGACACACGGACACTACGAGCAGTACGTC. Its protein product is CASSPGTHGHYEQYV.

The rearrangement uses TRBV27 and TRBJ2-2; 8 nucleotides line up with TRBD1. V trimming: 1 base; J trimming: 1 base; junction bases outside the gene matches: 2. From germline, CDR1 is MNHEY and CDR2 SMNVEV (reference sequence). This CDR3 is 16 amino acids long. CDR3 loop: CASSLFGQGNTGELFF. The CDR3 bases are TGTGCCAGCAGTTTATTTGGACAGGGGAACACCGGGGAGCTGTTTTTT.

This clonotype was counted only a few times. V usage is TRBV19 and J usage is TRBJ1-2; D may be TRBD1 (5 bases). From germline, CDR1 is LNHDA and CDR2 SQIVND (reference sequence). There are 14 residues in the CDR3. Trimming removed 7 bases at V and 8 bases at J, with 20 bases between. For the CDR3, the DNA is TGTGCCAGTACTCGATCCTGGGCGCGACAGGGCTACACCTTC. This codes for CASTRSWARQGYTF.

CDR3 nucleotides: TGCGCCAGCAGCTTGGCAAGCGGGGGCTACACCTTC. As protein: CASSLASGGYTF. This chain links TRBV5-1 with TRBJ1-2; D is unclear. Trimming took off 0 bases at V and 8 bases at J, with 8 bases between the two ends. CDR3 size: 12 residues. The germline V gene encodes CDR1 SGHRS and CDR2 YFSETQ.

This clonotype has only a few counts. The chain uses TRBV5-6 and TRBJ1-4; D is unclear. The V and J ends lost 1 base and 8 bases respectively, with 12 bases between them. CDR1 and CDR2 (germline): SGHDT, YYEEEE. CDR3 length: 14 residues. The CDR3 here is CASSLRRAGEKLFF. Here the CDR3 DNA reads TGTGCCAGCAGCTTGCGACGGGCTGGGGAAAAACTGTTTTTT.

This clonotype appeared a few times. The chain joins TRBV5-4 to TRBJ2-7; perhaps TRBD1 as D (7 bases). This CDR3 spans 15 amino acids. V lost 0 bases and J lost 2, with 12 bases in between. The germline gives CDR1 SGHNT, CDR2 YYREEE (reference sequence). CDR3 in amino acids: CASSLAAGGPYEQYF. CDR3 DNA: TGTGCCAGCAGCTTGGCGGCAGGGGGGCCCTACGAGCAGTACTTC.

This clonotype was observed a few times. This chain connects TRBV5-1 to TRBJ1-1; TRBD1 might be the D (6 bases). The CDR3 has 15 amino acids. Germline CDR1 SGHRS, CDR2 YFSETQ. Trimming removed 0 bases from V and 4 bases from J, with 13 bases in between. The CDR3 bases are TGCGCCAGCAGCTTGGCGCAGGGGAGGGGCACTGAAGCTTTCTTT. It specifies CASSLAQGRGTEAFF.

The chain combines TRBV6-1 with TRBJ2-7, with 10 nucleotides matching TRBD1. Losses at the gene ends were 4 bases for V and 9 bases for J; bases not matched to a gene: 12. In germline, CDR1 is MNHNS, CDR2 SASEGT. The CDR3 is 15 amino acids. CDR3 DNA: TGTGCCAGCAGTGGTTTTAACCGGGACAGGGGTTCGCAGTACTTC. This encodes CASSGFNRDRGSQYF.

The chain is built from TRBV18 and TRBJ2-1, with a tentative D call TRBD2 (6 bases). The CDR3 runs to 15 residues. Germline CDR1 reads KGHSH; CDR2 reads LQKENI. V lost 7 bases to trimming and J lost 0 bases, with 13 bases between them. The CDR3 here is CASLGGPNSYNEQFF. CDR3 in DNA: TGTGCCAGCTTGGGGGGTCCTAACTCCTACAATGAGCAGTTCTTC. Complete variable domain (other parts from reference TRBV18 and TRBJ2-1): NAGVMQNPRHLVRRRGQEARLRCSPMKGHSHVYWYRQLPEEGLKFMVYLQKENIIDESGMPKERFSAEFPKEGPSILRIQQVVRGDSAAYFCASLGGPNSYNEQFFGPGTRLTVL.

The CDR3 spells CAISRGFQETQYF. CDR3 DNA: TGTGCCATCAGCAGGGGTTTCCAAGAGACCCAGTACTTC. The chain uses TRBV10-3 and TRBJ2-5, with D tentatively TRBD1 (6 bases). With 6 bases removed from V and 1 base from J, the gap between germline ends came to 9 bases. Germline loops: CDR1 ENHRY, CDR2 SYGVKD. There are 13 residues in the CDR3.

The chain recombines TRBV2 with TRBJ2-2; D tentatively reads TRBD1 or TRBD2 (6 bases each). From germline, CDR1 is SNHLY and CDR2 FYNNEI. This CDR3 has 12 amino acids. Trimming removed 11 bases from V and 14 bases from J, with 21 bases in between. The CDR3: CAFGGGTPLLFF. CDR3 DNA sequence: TGTGCCTTCGGAGGGGGGACTCCTCTTCTGTTTTTT.

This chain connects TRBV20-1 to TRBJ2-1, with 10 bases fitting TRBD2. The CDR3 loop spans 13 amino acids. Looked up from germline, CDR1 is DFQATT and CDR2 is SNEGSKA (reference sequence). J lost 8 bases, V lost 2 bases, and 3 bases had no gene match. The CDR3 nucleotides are TGCAGTGCTAGACTAGCGGGGGACCATGAGCAGTTCTTC. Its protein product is CSARLAGDHEQFF.

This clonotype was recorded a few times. CDR3 coding DNA: TGCAGCGCCCCAGGTCAGAACACTGAAGCTTTCTTT. Its translation: CSAPGQNTEAFF. The chain has TRBV29-1 and TRBJ1-1; D call uncertain. This CDR3 region has 12 residues. Germline CDR1 SQVTM, CDR2 ANQGSEA. V was clipped by 7 bases and J by 1 base, with 10 bases between them.

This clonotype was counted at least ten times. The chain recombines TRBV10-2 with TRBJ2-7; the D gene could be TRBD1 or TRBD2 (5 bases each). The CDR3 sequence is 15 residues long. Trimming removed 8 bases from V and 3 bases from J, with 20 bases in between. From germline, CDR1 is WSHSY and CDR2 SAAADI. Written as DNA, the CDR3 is TGCGCCAGCCAAGAGCCCTCGGGGACCTTCTACGAGCAGTACTTC. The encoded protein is CASQEPSGTFYEQYF.

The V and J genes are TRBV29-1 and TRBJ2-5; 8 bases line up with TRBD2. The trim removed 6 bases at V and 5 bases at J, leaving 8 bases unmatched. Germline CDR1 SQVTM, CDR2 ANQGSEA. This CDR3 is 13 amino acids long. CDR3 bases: TGCAGCGTGATCGGACGGGAGGGGGAGACCCAGTACTTC. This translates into CSVIGREGETQYF.

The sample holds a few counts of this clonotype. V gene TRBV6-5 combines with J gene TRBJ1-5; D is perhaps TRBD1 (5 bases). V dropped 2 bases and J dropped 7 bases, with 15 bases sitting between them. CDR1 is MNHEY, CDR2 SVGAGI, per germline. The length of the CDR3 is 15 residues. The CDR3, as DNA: TGTGCCAGCAGTTACACGGGGGAGGCGTGGCAGCCCCAGCATTTT. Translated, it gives CASSYTGEAWQPQHF.

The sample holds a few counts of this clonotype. In DNA form, the CDR3 reads TGCGCCAGCAGCTTGCGGGGGGGCCTGGGAGATACGCAGTATTTT. This sequence encodes CASSLRGGLGDTQYF. V usage is TRBV5-1 and J usage is TRBJ2-3; 8 bases line up with TRBD2. The CDR3 extends over 15 amino acids. Germline V gene lookup returns CDR1 SGHRS and CDR2 YFSETQ. J was trimmed by 5 bases and V by 1 base; bases with no gene match: 6.